This section outlines one T cell receptor beta chain sequence together with its context. This sample was taken from a study of blood T cell repertoires in COVID-19. CDR1 is SGHNT and CDR2 is YYREEE in the germline V gene (reference sequence). Trimming removed 3 bases from V and 0 bases from J; junction bases left unmatched: 1. The CDR3 length is 14 residues. Method: immunoSEQ multiplex PCR; TCRdb's copy keeps in-frame clones and lacks some. The sample shows approximately 300,000 clones, around 90% of them seen only once. The sample comprised peripheral blood. The chain is built from TRBV5-4 and TRBJ2-3, with 7 bases that match TRBD1. The TCR was taken from a woman aged 25 to 39 with COVID-19, enrolled during active disease. CDR3 coding DNA: TGTGCCAGCAGCTCGACAGGGAGCACAGATACGCAGTATTTT. This encodes CASSSTGSTDTQYF.